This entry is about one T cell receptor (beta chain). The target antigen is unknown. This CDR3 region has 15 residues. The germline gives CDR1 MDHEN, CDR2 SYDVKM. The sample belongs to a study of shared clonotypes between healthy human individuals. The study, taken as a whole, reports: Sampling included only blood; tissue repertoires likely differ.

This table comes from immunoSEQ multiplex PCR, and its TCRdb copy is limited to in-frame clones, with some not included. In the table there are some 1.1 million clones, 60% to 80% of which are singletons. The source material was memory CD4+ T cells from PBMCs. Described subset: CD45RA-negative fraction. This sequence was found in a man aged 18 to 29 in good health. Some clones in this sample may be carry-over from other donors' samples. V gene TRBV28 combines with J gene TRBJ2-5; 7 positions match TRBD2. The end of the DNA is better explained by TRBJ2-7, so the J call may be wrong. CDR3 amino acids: CASTTTGGSLYEQYF. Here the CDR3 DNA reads TGTGCCAGCACCACCACGGGGGGTTCCCTCTACGAGCAGTACTTC.